Each of the 30 T cell receptor beta chains below was sequenced from the same sample in a study of blood T cell repertoires in COVID-19. Repertoires were generated with immunoSEQ multiplex PCR, while TCRdb's copy carries only in-frame clones and drops some. The repertoire includes roughly 200,000 clones, 75% to 90% of them detected once, and around 4% sits in the top ten. Source material: PBMCs or T cells enriched from blood (not recorded which). These TCRs come from a woman in her 30s who had been exposed to COVID-19.

The chain recombines TRBV2 with TRBJ1-1; TRBD1 matches 10 bases. Per germline, CDR1 SNHLY and CDR2 FYNNEI. The CDR3 length is 15 residues. Unmatched junction bases numbered 6, after V lost 3 bases and J lost 5 bases. Here the CDR3 reads CASSDPGQGRTEAFF. The CDR3 nucleotides are TGTGCCAGCAGTGACCCGGGACAGGGGAGGACTGAAGCTTTCTTT.

This rearrangement joins TRBV18 to TRBJ2-2; D remains unclear. V lost 1 base to trimming and J lost 7 bases, with 7 bases between them. Germline CDR1 and CDR2: KGHSH and LQKENI. The CDR3 extends over 13 amino acids. CDR3 in DNA: TGTGCCAGCTCACCACTTCAGGACGGGGAGCTGTTTTTT. Its protein product is CASSPLQDGELFF. Using reference TRBV18 and TRBJ2-2 for the parts outside the CDR3, the full variable domain is NAGVMQNPRHLVRRRGQEARLRCSPMKGHSHVYWYRQLPEEGLKFMVYLQKENIIDESGMPKERFSAEFPKEGPSILRIQQVVRGDSAAYFCASSPLQDGELFFGEGSRLTVL.

The rearrangement uses TRBV7-9 and TRBJ1-5; D not resolved. This CDR3 has 12 amino acids. V lost 4 bases, J lost 5 bases, and 6 bases lay in between. Germline values: CDR1 SEHNR, CDR2 FQNEAQ (reference sequence). The CDR3 reads CASSYRDQPQHF. The CDR3 coding sequence is TGTGCCAGCAGCTATCGGGATCAGCCCCAGCATTTT. The whole variable domain, remainder taken from reference TRBV7-9 and TRBJ1-5, is DTGVSQNPRHKITKRGQNVTFRCDPISEHNRLYWYRQTLGQGPEFLTYFQNEAQLEKSRLLSDRFSAERPKGSFSTLEIQRTEQGDSAMYLCASSYRDQPQHFGDGTRLSIL.

This chain uses TRBV6-8 with TRBJ2-3, with 9 nucleotides matching TRBD1. The CDR3 spans 17 residues. After removal of 0 bases from V and 0 bases from J, the junction contained 4 bases not matched to a gene. The germline CDR1 and CDR2 sequences are MNHGY and SAAAGT. The CDR3 region is CASSYSGQGSSTDTQYF. In DNA, the CDR3 is TGTGCCAGCAGTTACTCGGGACAGGGTTCAAGCACAGATACGCAGTATTTT.

Concerning this clone itself: At one boundary the junction diverges from the germline segment, which might be a read error. V and J are TRBV27 and TRBJ2-5; no reliable D call. The CDR3 has 11 residues. In germline, CDR1 is MNHEY, CDR2 SMNVEV (reference sequence). The CDR3: CATQHQEAQYF. Written as DNA, the CDR3 is TGTGCCACCCAGCACCAAGAGGCCCAGTACTTC.

The chain recombines TRBV7-2 with TRBJ2-2; a possible D gene is TRBD1 (5 bases). V dropped 1 base and J dropped 0 bases, with 12 bases sitting between them. CDR1 is SGHTA, CDR2 FQGNSA, per germline. The CDR3 is 17 residues long. DNA of the CDR3: TGTGCCAGCAGCTTAGGGGCAGGGCTCCCGAACACCGGGGAGCTGTTTTTT. Translating it yields CASSLGAGLPNTGELFF.

The chain combines TRBV30 with TRBJ2-2; D may be TRBD2 (6 bases). This CDR3 is built from 15 residues. V gave up 5 bases and J gave up 1 base, with 14 bases separating them. Germline CDR1 GTSNPN, CDR2 SVGIG (reference sequence). Here the CDR3 DNA reads TGTGCCTGGGAGGTCGGGACTTTGAACACCGGGGAGCTGTTTTTT. Residues: CAWEVGTLNTGELFF.

This rearrangement joins TRBV29-1 to TRBJ2-3; perhaps TRBD2 as D (7 bases). CDR1 is SQVTM and CDR2 is ANQGSEA in the germline V gene. This CDR3 region has 14 residues. V was cut by 4 bases and J by 4 bases, with 15 bases left in between. The chain's CDR3 is CSVGGGAIADTQYF. The CDR3 nucleotides read TGCAGCGTTGGAGGGGGGGCCATCGCAGATACGCAGTATTTT.

The genes are TRBV7-3 and TRBJ1-2, with D possibly matching TRBD1 (6 bases). The V gene lost 3 bases and the J gene lost 6 bases, with 14 bases spanning the gap. This CDR3 has 14 residues. Germline CDR1 is SGHTA and CDR2 is FQGTGA. The CDR3, as DNA: TGTGCCAGCAGCTTGACAGGTCTCGGGGATGGCTACACCTTC. Its translation is CASSLTGLGDGYTF.

The J gene is TRBJ1-2, the V gene TRBV7-8; D possibly corresponds to TRBD1 (6 bases). Trimming pared 7 bases from V and 6 bases from J, leaving 21 bases between. This CDR3 has 15 amino acids. CDR1 SGHVS and CDR2 FQNEAQ come from the germline V gene. The DNA of the CDR3 is TGTGCCAGCACCCGAGGGGGATCGGAGGCCCATGGCTACACCTTC. Protein product: CASTRGGSEAHGYTF. The full variable domain, with the rest looked up from reference TRBV7-8 and TRBJ1-2, is GAGVSQSPRYKVAKRGQDVALRCDPISGHVSLFWYQQALGQGPEFLTYFQNEAQLDKSGLPSDRFFAERPEGSVSTLKIQRTQQEDSAVYLCASTRGGSEAHGYTFGSGTRLTVV.

The chain carries TRBV19 and TRBJ1-6; the match to TRBD1 covers 10 bases. CDR3 length equals 15 residues. V was clipped by 2 bases and J by 8 bases; unmatched bases: 3. Germline-derived CDR1 and CDR2 are LNHDA and SQIVND (reference sequence). The CDR3: CASSIRTGGDSPLHF. The DNA for the CDR3 is TGTGCCAGTAGTATACGGACAGGGGGAGATTCACCCCTCCACTTT.

V gene TRBV10-3 combines with J gene TRBJ2-7, with D tentatively TRBD1 (9 bases). The CDR3 runs 17 residues. From germline, CDR1 is ENHRY and CDR2 SYGVKD. Trimming took off 4 bases at V and 5 bases at J, with 24 bases between the two ends. CDR3 nucleotide sequence: TGTGCCATCAGTGGGGAGGCGGGGGGACAGGGTGGCCACGAGCAGTACTTC. Its protein product is CAISGEAGGQGGHEQYF.

The rearrangement joins TRBV10-2 to TRBJ1-2, with a possible D match to TRBD1 (5 bases). Per germline, CDR1 WSHSY and CDR2 SAAADI. This CDR3 is 13 amino acids long. V lost 4 bases and J lost 4, with 10 bases in between. For the CDR3, the DNA is TGCGCCAGCAGTGTACAGGAGCTCTATGGCTACACCTTC. Its protein product is CASSVQELYGYTF.

The chain uses TRBV19 and TRBJ2-2; 15 bases line up with TRBD2. Germline V CDR1 and CDR2: LNHDA, SQIVND (reference sequence). V lost 4 bases and J lost 2; bases outside the gene matches: 5. The CDR3 totals 18 residues. The CDR3 loop is CASSRGLAGGPNTGELFF. CDR3 bases: TGTGCCAGTAGTAGGGGACTAGCGGGGGGCCCTAACACCGGGGAGCTGTTTTTT.

The V call is TRBV2, the J call TRBJ1-2; no clear D gene. The CDR3 spans 11 residues. Germline CDR1 is SNHLY and CDR2 is FYNNEI. V lost 3 bases and J lost 8, with 7 bases in between. The CDR3 bases are TGTGCCAGCAGTGATACGGGGGGCTACACCTTC. Translating gives CASSDTGGYTF.

The rearrangement uses TRBV11-2 and TRBJ2-3; D is possibly TRBD2 (6 bases). Germline CDR1 SGHAT, CDR2 FQNNGV. This CDR3 spans 15 amino acids. The V gene lost 6 bases and the J gene lost 5 bases, with 18 bases spanning the gap. The CDR3 protein is CASRRLGLGGDTQYF. The CDR3 nucleotides are TGTGCCAGCAGACGACTAGGGTTGGGTGGAGATACGCAGTATTTT.

CDR3: CASSLRGLGTGELFF. As DNA, the CDR3 is TGCGCCAGCAGCTTAAGGGGATTGGGCACCGGGGAGCTGTTTTTT. The chain joins TRBV5-1 to TRBJ2-2, with a possible D match to TRBD1 (5 bases). In germline, CDR1 is SGHRS, CDR2 YFSETQ. CDR3 length: 15 residues. V was clipped by 2 bases and J by 4 bases, with 12 bases between them.

V and J are TRBV30 and TRBJ1-2; no clear D. The germline V gene encodes CDR1 GTSNPN and CDR2 SVGIG (reference sequence). CDR3 size: 11 residues. The V end was cut by 0 bases, the J end by 6 bases, with 5 bases between. This CDR3 is CAWSVQNGYTF. In DNA, the CDR3 is TGTGCCTGGAGTGTACAGAATGGCTACACCTTC.

This chain uses TRBV12-3 or TRBV12-4 with TRBJ1-5; the D is unclear. The germline V and J ends were trimmed by 2 bases and 16 bases, with 15 bases remaining between them. This CDR3 is built from 12 residues. Here the CDR3 reads CASSLTRHPSHF. In nucleotides, the CDR3 is TGTGCCAGCAGTTTAACTCGACACCCCAGTCATTTT.

This clone was counted only a few times. Here the CDR3 DNA reads TGTGCCAGCAGGGGACAGGGTTCGGATGGCTACACCTTC. Translated: CASRGQGSDGYTF. The genes are TRBV2 and TRBJ1-2; 9 bases are shared with TRBD1. Germline V lookup: CDR1 SNHLY, CDR2 FYNNEI. The ends lost 6 bases at V and 6 bases at J; junction bases unmatched: 5. This CDR3 is 13 amino acids long.

Remarks on this clone: This sample also contains other DNA sequences that code for the same CDR3. V usage is TRBV5-4 and J usage is TRBJ2-7, with D possibly being TRBD1 (5 bases). Trimming took 0 bases from V and 2 from J, leaving 6 bases between them. This CDR3 is built from 13 residues. Germline assignment: CDR1 SGHNT and CDR2 YYREEE (reference sequence). The CDR3, as DNA: TGTGCCAGCAGCTTGGCAGGGACCTACGAGCAGTACTTC. Amino acid sequence: CASSLAGTYEQYF.

The chain has TRBV2 and TRBJ1-6, with a possible D match to TRBD1 (6 bases). V was clipped by 3 bases and J by 7 bases, with 13 bases between them. Germline loops: CDR1 SNHLY, CDR2 FYNNEI. This CDR3 is built from 15 residues. CDR3 residues: CASSDRGSSNSPLHF. The DNA for the CDR3 is TGTGCCAGCAGTGACAGGGGCAGCTCAAATTCACCCCTCCACTTT.

The V gene is TRBV19, the J gene TRBJ2-7; the D is unclear. Germline V gives CDR1 LNHDA, CDR2 SQIVND (reference sequence). V dropped 4 bases and J dropped 3 bases, with 10 bases sitting between them. This CDR3 is built from 13 residues. DNA for the CDR3: TGTGCCAGTAGTACCCAGCGAAACTACGAGCAGTACTTC. It codes for CASSTQRNYEQYF.

The rearrangement joins TRBV7-8 to TRBJ1-2; 8 bases are shared with TRBD1. The CDR3 runs to 14 residues. CDR1 and CDR2 from the germline V gene are SGHVS and FQNEAQ. Unmatched junction bases numbered 7, after V lost 5 bases and J lost 5 bases. The CDR3 region is CASSQGQGAYGYTF. The DNA of the CDR3 is TGTGCCAGCAGCCAGGGCCAGGGGGCGTATGGCTACACCTTC. Using reference TRBV7-8 and TRBJ1-2 for the parts outside the CDR3, the full variable domain is GAGVSQSPRYKVAKRGQDVALRCDPISGHVSLFWYQQALGQGPEFLTYFQNEAQLDKSGLPSDRFFAERPEGSVSTLKIQRTQQEDSAVYLCASSQGQGAYGYTFGSGTRLTVV.

The J gene is TRBJ1-2, the V gene TRBV7-8, with TRBD1 matching 8 bases. Unmatched junction bases numbered 5, after V lost 1 base and J lost 7 bases. The germline V gene has CDR1 SGHVS and CDR2 FQNEAQ. There are 14 residues in the CDR3. The CDR3 region is CASSLGQGHVGYTF. DNA of the CDR3: TGTGCCAGCAGCTTAGGACAGGGGCACGTTGGCTACACCTTC. The full variable domain, completed using reference TRBV7-8 and TRBJ1-2, is GAGVSQSPRYKVAKRGQDVALRCDPISGHVSLFWYQQALGQGPEFLTYFQNEAQLDKSGLPSDRFFAERPEGSVSTLKIQRTQQEDSAVYLCASSLGQGHVGYTFGSGTRLTVV.

The CDR3 region has the DNA TGTGCCAGCAGTTTGAGGCCATCCAGAATCGACGAGCAGTACTTC. It specifies CASSLRPSRIDEQYF. This sequence joins TRBV27 and TRBJ2-7; D ambiguous. Germline CDR1 is MNHEY and CDR2 is SMNVEV (reference sequence). The CDR3 is 15 amino acids. V was cut by 3 bases and J by 5 bases, with 17 bases left in between.

The V call is TRBV27, the J call TRBJ1-5; possibly TRBD1 for D (5 bases). Trimming stripped 1 base from V and 2 bases from J, with 21 bases between. Germline CDR1 is MNHEY and CDR2 is SMNVEV (reference sequence). The CDR3 has 19 residues. The CDR3 nucleotides are TGTGCCAGCAGTTTATACGGGGGTGGGGACTTGACCGGCAATCAGCCCCAGCATTTT. Translating gives CASSLYGGGDLTGNQPQHF.

J is TRBJ2-7 and V is TRBV19; tentatively, D is TRBD2 (5 bases). CDR3 length: 17 amino acids. V was clipped by 5 bases and J by 2 bases, with 22 bases between them. From germline, CDR1 is LNHDA and CDR2 SQIVND (reference sequence). CDR3 sequence (DNA): TGTGCCAGTAGTTCGGTAGCGTCCAGGCGCACCGCCTACGAGCAGTACTTC. Protein product: CASSSVASRRTAYEQYF.

The chain has TRBV2 and TRBJ1-1; perhaps TRBD1 as D (5 bases). This CDR3 region has 14 residues. Germline V gene data show CDR1 as SNHLY and CDR2 as FYNNEI. V was trimmed by 4 bases and J by 4 bases, leaving 13 bases between them. The CDR3 reads CASSGEGTSTEAFF. The CDR3 coding sequence is TGTGCCAGCAGTGGGGAGGGGACGAGCACTGAAGCTTTCTTT.

CDR3 amino acids: CASSPSGVWAYEQYF. CDR3 nucleotides: TGTGCCAGCTCACCTTCAGGGGTTTGGGCCTACGAGCAGTACTTC. V and J are TRBV18 and TRBJ2-7; TRBD1 might be the D (6 bases). Trimming cost V 3 bases and J 2 bases, with 14 bases left between them. This CDR3 spans 15 amino acids. The germline gives CDR1 KGHSH, CDR2 LQKENI. The full variable domain, completed using reference TRBV18 and TRBJ2-7, is NAGVMQNPRHLVRRRGQEARLRCSPMKGHSHVYWYRQLPEEGLKFMVYLQKENIIDESGMPKERFSAEFPKEGPSILRIQQVVRGDSAAYFCASSPSGVWAYEQYFGPGTRLTVT.